This paragraph reports one TCR beta chain. Its antigen has not been determined. No qualities accompany the bases; no much larger clone lies one base away. CDR1 and CDR2, looked up from the germline V gene, are KGHDR and SFDVKD. The CDR3 sequence holds 15 residues, the cysteine and phenylalanine included. The CDR3 DNA has 45 bases and is translated from base 1. V sheds 6 bases and J sheds 1 base, leaving 14 bases between their ends. This sample was taken from a study of control samples from healthy donors and cancer patients (dated by TCRdb to 2019 to 2021). The protocol used for the library was the immunoSEQ multiplex PCR assay. Held by TCRdb, this immuneACCESS table contains in-frame sequences only and omits some clones. Under half of the omission traces to an unresolved V gene where checked; the cause of the rest is unknown. The sample records about 170,000 clones, 91% of which are singletons. The ten largest clones take up more than 1.3% of the sample.

Input material: blood. Recombination joined TRBV24-1 with TRBJ1-2, with no confident D gene call. This TCR was sampled from a woman aged 25 to 39 in good health. The encoded CDR3 is CATSPRAELNYGYTF. The DNA sequence is as follows: TGTGCCACCAGTCCCCGGGCCGAACTTAACTATGGCTACACCTTC.